The following is a TCR beta chain sequence with its context. The target antigen is unknown. V was pared by 3 bases and J by 0 bases, with 15 bases between. CDR3 size: 18 residues. Germline V gene sequence: CDR1 MNHEY, CDR2 SMNVEV (reference sequence). The sample belongs to a study of shared clonotypes between healthy human individuals. Study conclusions and caveats: Approximately 5.4% of naive CD4 clonotypes were common to several donors.

TCRdb's copy holds only in-frame clones and misses some; the assay was immunoSEQ multiplex PCR. This table has approximately 1,500,000 clones, roughly 96% appearing once. This sequence originates from a man between 25 and 39 years old in good health. The gene calls are TRBV27 and TRBJ2-6; D is possibly TRBD1 (5 bases). Sequencing used naive CD4+ T cells sorted from blood. The subset denotes: CD45RA+ positively selected. In DNA, the CDR3 is TGTGCCAGCAGTTTGGCAGGGTTGTTTGGCTCTGGGGCCAACGTCCTGACTTTC. This encodes CASSLAGLFGSGANVLTF.